This T cell receptor (beta chain) was documented in a study of blood T cell repertoires in COVID-19. In the study overall: T cells, B-cell-depleted T cells, or PBMCs supplied cDNA or gDNA.

Assay: immunoSEQ multiplex PCR; the TCRdb copy retains only in-frame clones and omits some. The sample has approximately 66,000 clones; 70% to 90% are singletons. Trimming took 9 bases from V and 3 from J; bases not matched to a gene: 12. The CDR3 consists of 15 residues. Germline CDR1 SGHRS, CDR2 YFSETQ. This receptor was taken from a man between 60 and 70 years old with acute or convalescent COVID-19. The genes are TRBV5-1 and TRBJ2-3; 8 bases agree with TRBD2. The sequenced sample consisted of peripheral blood. Here the CDR3 reads CATSLGRGATDTQYF. CDR3 coding DNA: TGCGCCACCTCACTCGGGCGGGGGGCGACAGATACGCAGTATTTT. Based on the CDR3 plus reference TRBV5-1 and TRBJ2-3, the full variable domain is KAGVTQTPRYLIKTRGQQVTLSCSPISGHRSVSWYQQTPGQGLQFLFEYFSETQRNKGNFPGRFSGRQFSNSRSEMNVSTLELGDSALYLCATSLGRGATDTQYFGPGTRLTVL.